One T cell receptor beta chain is described in this entry. The antigen it binds to is not known. Per-base qualities were not stored, and no clone one base away is much larger. The CDR3 regions of human TCRbeta chains were analyzed by immunosequencing. The study's processing was this. Repertoire TCRs were checked for matches against a reference library of SARS-CoV-2-specific TCRs that had been generated using the MIRA antigen-specificity platform. Breadth was defined as the fraction of unique TCRs that were SARS-CoV-2-associated. Depth was defined as the fraction of total T cells that were SARS-CoV-2-associated. Each spike-specific TCR was assigned to its reactive spike region and to a CD4 or CD8 class using the MIRA data. Log10-transformed breadth and depth values were compared by one-way ANOVA with Sidak's multiple comparisons tests. In its TCRdb copy, this immuneACCESS table keeps in-frame sequences only and misses some clones. Where compared with another copy, unresolved V genes explain less than half of these, and the others have no known cause. The V and J calls and the clone size are those of that table, but D and trimming were determined from the DNA. The table for this sample lists 96,000 or so clones; about 89% of them were counted only once. Together, the top ten hold about 1.5% of the sample.

The time point label on this specimen signifies: baseline before first vaccination. Vaccinee samples came from UK trials COV001 and COV002, including a single-blind randomized controlled phase 2/3 trial of AZD1222 (ChAdOx1 nCoV-19) in healthy adults. For TCRbeta chain sequencing, PBMC samples were collected from trial participants at day 0 and at day 28 after the second dose. These data are taken from a study of T cell responses to AZD1222 COVID-19 vaccine (dated by TCRdb to the early 2020s). Background on the whole study: Because spike-specific TCR depth and breadth did not differ between the two schedules, AZD1222 recipients who got a second dose at roughly 4 weeks were pooled with those who got a second dose at roughly 12 weeks. TCR sequencing was performed for about 240 trial participants, of whom around 200 were given two doses of AZD1222 and around 26 were given two doses of MenACWY control vaccine. Trial participants were enrolled by age into subgroups of 18-55, 56-69 and 70-plus years, and approximately 150, 30 and 60 TCR-sequenced participants, respectively, were included in these subgroups. Study-wide conclusions, independent of this receptor: Spike-specific TCR breadth and depth rose significantly after two AZD1222 doses compared with day 0 and with MenACWY recipients. In the small 56-69-year group, the increase in depth fell short of significance, most likely because of low power. Epitopes outside the regions mutated in the B.1.351 and B.1.1.7 variants were reportedly recognized by nearly half of the unique spike-specific TCRs. Because no samples from the day 14 peak response were available, repertoires could be characterized only after the peak T cell response. Conclusions about previously exposed vaccinees are limited because only five or six AZD1222 recipients were SARS-CoV-2 seropositive at baseline. Participants were mostly white British, with more females than males. The authors suggested clonal diversity may have been underestimated. CD4 TCRs associated with the vaccine covered the entire spike protein, and the dominant responses were in regions 160-218 and 743-854.

Trimming removed 2 bases from V and 11 bases from J; the gene matches leave 3 bases unexplained. The CDR1 and CDR2 encoded by the germline V gene are SGDLS and YYNGEE. CDR3 length: 13 amino acids, cysteine to phenylalanine. The only DNA kept is the CDR3, 39 bases in frame from the first base. The sequence came from an adult in good health. The sequencing here drew on peripheral blood, taken on day 0 of AZD1222 vaccination. Rearrangement joined TRBV9 to TRBJ2-2, with TRBD1 identical over 10 junction bases. The CDR3 in this case is CASSVGQGYELFF. The nucleotides read TGTGCCAGCAGCGTGGGACAGGGGTATGAGCTGTTTTTT.